The entry that follows covers one T cell receptor beta chain sequence. The record originates from a study of shared clonotypes between healthy human individuals. Naive CD8 cells comprised CD45RO-negative, CCR7-positively selected cells, excluding terminally differentiated effector memory CD45RA+ cells. The CDR3 spans 18 residues. CDR1 and CDR2 from the germline V gene are MDHEN and SYDVKM. The V gene lost 3 bases and the J gene lost 0 bases, with 17 bases spanning the gap. The table came from immunoSEQ multiplex PCR; TCRdb's copy has only in-frame clones and leaves some out. The table lists hundreds of thousands of clones, roughly 96% of them singletons, with roughly 0.12% in the top ten.

The sequence derives from a woman aged 25 to 39 in good health. The sample comprised naive CD8+ T cells sorted from blood. This chain joins TRBV28 and TRBJ2-2; D gene unclear. CDR3 nucleotide sequence: TGTGCCAGCAGTTTTCTATCATATGCGGAAACGAACACCGGGGAGCTGTTTTTT. This sequence encodes CASSFLSYAETNTGELFF.